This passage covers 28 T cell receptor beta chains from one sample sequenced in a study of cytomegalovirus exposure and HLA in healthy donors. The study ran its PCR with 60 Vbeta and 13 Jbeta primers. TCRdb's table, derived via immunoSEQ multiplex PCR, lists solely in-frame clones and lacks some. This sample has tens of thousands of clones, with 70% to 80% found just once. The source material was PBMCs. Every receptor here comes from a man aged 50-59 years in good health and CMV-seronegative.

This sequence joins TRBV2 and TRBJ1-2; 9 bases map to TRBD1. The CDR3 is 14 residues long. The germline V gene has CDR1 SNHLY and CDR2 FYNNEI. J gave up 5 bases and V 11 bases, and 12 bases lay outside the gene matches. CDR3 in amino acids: CAGIDPGQGYGYTF. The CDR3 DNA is TGTGCCGGGATTGATCCGGGACAGGGTTATGGCTACACCTTC.

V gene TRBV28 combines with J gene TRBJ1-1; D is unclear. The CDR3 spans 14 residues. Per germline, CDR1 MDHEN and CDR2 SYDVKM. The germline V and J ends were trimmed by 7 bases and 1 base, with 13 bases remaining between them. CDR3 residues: CASTRARENTEAFF. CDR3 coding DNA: TGTGCCAGCACCCGTGCCCGGGAGAACACTGAAGCTTTCTTT. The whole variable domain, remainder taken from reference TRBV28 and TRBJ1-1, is DVKVTQSSRYLVKRTGEKVFLECVQDMDHENMFWYRQDPGLGLRLIYFSYDVKMKEKGDIPEGYSVSREKKERFSLILESASTNQTSMYLCASTRARENTEAFFGQGTRLTVV.

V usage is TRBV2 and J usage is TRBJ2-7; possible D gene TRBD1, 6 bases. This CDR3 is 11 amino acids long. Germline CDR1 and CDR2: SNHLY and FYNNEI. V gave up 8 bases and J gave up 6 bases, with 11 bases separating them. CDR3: CASDRFSEQYF. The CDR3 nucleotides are TGTGCCAGCGACAGGTTTAGCGAGCAGTACTTC.

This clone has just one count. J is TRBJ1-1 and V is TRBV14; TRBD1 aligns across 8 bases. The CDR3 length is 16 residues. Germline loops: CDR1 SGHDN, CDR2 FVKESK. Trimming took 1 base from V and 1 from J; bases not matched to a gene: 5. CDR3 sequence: CASSQVQGAGNTEAFF. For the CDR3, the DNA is TGTGCCAGCAGCCAAGTGCAGGGGGCTGGGAACACTGAAGCTTTCTTT.

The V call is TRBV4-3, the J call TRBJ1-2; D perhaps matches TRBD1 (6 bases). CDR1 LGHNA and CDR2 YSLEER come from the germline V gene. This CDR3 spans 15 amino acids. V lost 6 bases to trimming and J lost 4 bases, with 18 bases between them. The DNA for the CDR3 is TGCGCCAGCAGAAACACACAGGGAACCGTCTATGGCTACACCTTC. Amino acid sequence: CASRNTQGTVYGYTF.

CDR3 protein: CASSLWERGTEAFF. The DNA for the CDR3 is TGTGCCAGCAGCTTATGGGAGCGGGGCACTGAAGCTTTCTTT. The V gene is TRBV7-3, the J gene TRBJ1-1, with no clear D. The CDR3 spans 14 residues. Trimming pared 2 bases from V and 4 bases from J, leaving 11 bases between. Germline V lookup: CDR1 SGHTA, CDR2 FQGTGA.

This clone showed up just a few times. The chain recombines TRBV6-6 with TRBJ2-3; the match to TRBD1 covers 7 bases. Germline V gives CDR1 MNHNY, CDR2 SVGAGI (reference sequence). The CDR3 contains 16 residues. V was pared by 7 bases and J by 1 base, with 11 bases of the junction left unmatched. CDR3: CASNPYGQGGTDTQYF. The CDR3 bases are TGTGCCAGCAACCCCTACGGGCAGGGGGGCACAGATACGCAGTATTTT.

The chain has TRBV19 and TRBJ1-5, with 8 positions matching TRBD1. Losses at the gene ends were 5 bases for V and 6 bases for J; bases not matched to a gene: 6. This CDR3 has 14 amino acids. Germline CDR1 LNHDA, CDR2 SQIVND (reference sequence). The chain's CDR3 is CASSGQGRSQPQHF. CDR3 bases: TGTGCCAGTAGTGGACAGGGCCGGAGTCAGCCCCAGCATTTT.

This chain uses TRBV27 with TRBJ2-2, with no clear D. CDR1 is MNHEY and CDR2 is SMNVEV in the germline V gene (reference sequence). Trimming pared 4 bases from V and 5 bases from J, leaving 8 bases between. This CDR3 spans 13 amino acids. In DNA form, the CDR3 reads TGTGCCAGCAGTTGGGCCGTAACCGGGGAGCTGTTTTTT. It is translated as CASSWAVTGELFF.

The CDR3 spells CAISESRYQPQHF. CDR3 DNA: TGTGCCATCAGTGAGTCGAGGTATCAGCCCCAGCATTTT. V gene TRBV10-3 combines with J gene TRBJ1-5; D gene ambiguous. Trimming cost V 0 bases and J 5 bases, with 5 bases left between them. Germline V gene lookup returns CDR1 ENHRY and CDR2 SYGVKD. This CDR3 contains 13 residues.

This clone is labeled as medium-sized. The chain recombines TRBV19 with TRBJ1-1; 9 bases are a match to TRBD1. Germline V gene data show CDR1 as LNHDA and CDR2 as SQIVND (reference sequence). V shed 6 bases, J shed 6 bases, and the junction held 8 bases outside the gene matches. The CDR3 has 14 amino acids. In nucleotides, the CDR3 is TGTGCCAGTAGAAAGGGACAGGGATACGCTGAAGCTTTCTTT. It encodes CASRKGQGYAEAFF.

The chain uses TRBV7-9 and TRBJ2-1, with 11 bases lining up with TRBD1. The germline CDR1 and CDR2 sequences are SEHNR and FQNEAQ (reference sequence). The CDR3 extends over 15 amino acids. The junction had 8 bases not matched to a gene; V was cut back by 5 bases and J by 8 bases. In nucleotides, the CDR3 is TGTGCCAGCAGCCGTTGGACAGGGGGCATTGATGAGCAGTTCTTC. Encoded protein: CASSRWTGGIDEQFF. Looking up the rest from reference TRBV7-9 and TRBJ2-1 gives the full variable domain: DTGVSQNPRHKITKRGQNVTFRCDPISEHNRLYWYRQTLGQGPEFLTYFQNEAQLEKSRLLSDRFSAERPKGSFSTLEIQRTEQGDSAMYLCASSRWTGGIDEQFFGPGTRLTVL.

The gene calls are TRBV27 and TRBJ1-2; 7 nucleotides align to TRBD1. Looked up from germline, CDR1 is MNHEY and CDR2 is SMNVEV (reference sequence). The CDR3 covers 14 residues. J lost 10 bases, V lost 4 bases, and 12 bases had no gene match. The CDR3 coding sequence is TGTGCCAGCAGTTCTCAGGACAGGTTTAGGGCCTACACCTTC. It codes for CASSSQDRFRAYTF.

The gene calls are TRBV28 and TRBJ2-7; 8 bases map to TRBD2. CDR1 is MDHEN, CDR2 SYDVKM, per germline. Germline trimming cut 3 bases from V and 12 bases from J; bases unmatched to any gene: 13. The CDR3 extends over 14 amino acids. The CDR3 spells CASSLPQALADPYF. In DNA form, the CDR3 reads TGTGCCAGCAGTTTGCCTCAAGCACTAGCGGATCCGTACTTC.

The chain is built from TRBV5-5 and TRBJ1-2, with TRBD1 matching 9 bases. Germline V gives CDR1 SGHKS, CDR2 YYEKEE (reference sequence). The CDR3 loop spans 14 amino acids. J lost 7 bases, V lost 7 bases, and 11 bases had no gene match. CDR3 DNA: TGTGCCAGCGGAATGAACAGGGGGCAAGTTGGCTACACCTTC. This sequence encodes CASGMNRGQVGYTF.

The CDR3 loop is CASSPGQGDLLEQYF. CDR3 DNA sequence: TGCGCCAGCAGCCCCGGACAGGGGGACCTCCTGGAGCAGTACTTC. V and J are TRBV5-1 and TRBJ2-7; 10 positions agree with TRBD1. Germline loops: CDR1 SGHRS, CDR2 YFSETQ. Trimming cost V 4 bases and J 7 bases; bases outside gene matches: 11. This CDR3 spans 15 amino acids.

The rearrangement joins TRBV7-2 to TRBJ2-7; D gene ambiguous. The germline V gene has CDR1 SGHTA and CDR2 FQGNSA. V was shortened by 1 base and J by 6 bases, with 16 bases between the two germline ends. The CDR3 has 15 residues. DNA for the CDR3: TGTGCCAGCAGCTTAGTTCTGCCCGGTCGAAGCGAGCAGTACTTC. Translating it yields CASSLVLPGRSEQYF.

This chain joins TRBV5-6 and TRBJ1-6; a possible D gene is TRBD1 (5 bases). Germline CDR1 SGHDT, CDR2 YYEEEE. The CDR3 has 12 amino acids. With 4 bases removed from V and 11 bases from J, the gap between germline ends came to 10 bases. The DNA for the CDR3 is TGTGCCAGCAGCCAAGGGGTGCCACCCCTCCACTTT. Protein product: CASSQGVPPLHF.

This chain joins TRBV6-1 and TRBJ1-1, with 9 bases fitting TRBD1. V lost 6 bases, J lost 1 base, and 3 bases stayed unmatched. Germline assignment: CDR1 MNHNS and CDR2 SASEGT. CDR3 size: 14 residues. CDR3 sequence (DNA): TGTGCCAGCAGGTTGGACAGGGGGAACACTGAAGCTTTCTTT. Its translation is CASRLDRGNTEAFF.

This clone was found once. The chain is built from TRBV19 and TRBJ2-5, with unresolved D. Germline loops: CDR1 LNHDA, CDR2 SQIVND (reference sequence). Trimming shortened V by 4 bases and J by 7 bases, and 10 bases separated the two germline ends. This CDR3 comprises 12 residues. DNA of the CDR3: TGTGCCAGTAGTACAGATTTCGGGACCCAGTACTTC. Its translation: CASSTDFGTQYF.

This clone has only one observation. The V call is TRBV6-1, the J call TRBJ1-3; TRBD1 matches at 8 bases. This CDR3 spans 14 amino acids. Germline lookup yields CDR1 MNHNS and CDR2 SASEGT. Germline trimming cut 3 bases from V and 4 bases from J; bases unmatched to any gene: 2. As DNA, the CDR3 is TGTGCCAGCAGTGAGACAGGGGCGGGAAACACCATATATTTT. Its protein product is CASSETGAGNTIYF.

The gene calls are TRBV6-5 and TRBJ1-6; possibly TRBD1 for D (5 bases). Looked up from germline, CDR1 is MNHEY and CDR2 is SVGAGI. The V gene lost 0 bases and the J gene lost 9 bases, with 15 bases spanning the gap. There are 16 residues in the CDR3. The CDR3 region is CASSYSKFQGSSPLHF. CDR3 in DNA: TGTGCCAGCAGTTACTCGAAATTTCAGGGCTCTTCACCCCTCCACTTT.

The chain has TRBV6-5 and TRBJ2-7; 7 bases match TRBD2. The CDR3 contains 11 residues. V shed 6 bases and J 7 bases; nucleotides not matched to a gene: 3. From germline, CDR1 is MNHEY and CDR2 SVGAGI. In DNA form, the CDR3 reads TGTGCCAGCAGACGAGCGGGGGAGCAGTACTTC. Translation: CASRRAGEQYF.

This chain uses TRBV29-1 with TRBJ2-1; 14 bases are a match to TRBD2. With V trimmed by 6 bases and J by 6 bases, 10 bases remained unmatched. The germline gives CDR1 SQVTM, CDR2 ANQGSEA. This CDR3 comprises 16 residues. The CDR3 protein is CSVAGTSGRLTNEQFF. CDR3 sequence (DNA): TGCAGCGTCGCCGGGACTAGCGGGAGATTAACCAATGAGCAGTTCTTC.

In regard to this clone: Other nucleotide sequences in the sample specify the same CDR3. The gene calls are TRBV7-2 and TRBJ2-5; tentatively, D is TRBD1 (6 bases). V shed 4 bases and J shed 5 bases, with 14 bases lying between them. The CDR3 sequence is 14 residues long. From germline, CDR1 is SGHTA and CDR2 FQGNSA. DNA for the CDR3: TGTGCCAGCAGCTCAGCAGGGGTTCGGGAGACCCAGTACTTC. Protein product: CASSSAGVRETQYF.

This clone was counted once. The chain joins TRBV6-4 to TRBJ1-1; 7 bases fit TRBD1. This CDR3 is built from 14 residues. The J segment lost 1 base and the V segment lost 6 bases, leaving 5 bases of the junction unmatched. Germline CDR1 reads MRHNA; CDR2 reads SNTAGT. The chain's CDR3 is CASSGDSQNTEAFF. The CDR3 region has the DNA TGTGCCAGCAGCGGGGACAGCCAGAACACTGAAGCTTTCTTT.

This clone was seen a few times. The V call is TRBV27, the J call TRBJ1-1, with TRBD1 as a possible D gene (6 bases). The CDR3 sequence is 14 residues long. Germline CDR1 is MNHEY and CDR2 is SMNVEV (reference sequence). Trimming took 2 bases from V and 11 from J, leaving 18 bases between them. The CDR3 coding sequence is TGTGCCAGCAGTTTACGGGAGGGGGGGATGTATGCTTTCTTT. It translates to CASSLREGGMYAFF.

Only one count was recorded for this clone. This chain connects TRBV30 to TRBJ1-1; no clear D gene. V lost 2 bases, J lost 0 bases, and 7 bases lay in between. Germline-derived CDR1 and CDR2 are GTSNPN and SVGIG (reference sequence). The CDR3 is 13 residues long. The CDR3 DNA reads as TGTGCCTGGAGTCAGGCAATGAACACTGAAGCTTTCTTT. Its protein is CAWSQAMNTEAFF.